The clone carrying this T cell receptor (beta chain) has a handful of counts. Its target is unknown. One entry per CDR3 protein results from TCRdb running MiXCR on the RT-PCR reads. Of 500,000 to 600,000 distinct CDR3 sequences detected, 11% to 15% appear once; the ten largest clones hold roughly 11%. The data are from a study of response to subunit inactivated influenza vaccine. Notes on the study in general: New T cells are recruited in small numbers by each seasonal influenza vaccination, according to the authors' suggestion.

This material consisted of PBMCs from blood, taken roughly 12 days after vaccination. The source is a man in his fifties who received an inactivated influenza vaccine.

CDR3 protein: CASTPGGGNTEAFF. As DNA, the CDR3 is TGTGCCAGCACCCCAGGGGGGGGGAACACTGAAGCTTTCTTT. This chain links TRBV6-1 with TRBJ1-1; 7 bases fit TRBD1. Germline V gene sequence: CDR1 MNHNS, CDR2 SASEGT. V lost 7 bases to trimming and J lost 1 base; unmatched junction nucleotides: 6. CDR3 length: 14 amino acids.